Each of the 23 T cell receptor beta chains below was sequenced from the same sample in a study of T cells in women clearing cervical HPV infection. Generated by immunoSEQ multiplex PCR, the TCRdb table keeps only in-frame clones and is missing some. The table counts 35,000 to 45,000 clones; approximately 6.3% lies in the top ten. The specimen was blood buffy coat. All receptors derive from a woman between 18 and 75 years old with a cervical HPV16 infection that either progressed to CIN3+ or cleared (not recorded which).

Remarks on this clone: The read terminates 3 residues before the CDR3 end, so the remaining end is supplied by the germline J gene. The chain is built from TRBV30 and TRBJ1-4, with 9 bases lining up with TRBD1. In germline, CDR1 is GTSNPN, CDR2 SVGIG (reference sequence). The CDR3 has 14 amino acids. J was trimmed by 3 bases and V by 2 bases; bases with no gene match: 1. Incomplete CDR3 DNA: TGTGCCTGGAGTCGACAGGGGGCTAATGAAAAA. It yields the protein CAWSRQGANEK. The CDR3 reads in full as CAWSRQGANEKLFF.

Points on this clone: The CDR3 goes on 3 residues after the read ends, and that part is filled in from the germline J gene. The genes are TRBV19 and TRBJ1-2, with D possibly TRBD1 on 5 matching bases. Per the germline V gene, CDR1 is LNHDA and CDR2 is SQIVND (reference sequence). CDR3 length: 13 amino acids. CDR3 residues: CASSMRGNNDYTF. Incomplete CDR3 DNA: TGTGCCAGTAGTATGAGGGGAAACAATGAC.

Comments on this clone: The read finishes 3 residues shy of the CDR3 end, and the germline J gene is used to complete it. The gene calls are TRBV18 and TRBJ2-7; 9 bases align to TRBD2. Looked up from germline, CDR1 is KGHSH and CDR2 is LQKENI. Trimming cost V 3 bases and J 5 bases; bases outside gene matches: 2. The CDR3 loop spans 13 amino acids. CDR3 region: CASSPRLADEQYF. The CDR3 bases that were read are TGTGCCAGCTCACCGCGACTAGCGGACGAG.

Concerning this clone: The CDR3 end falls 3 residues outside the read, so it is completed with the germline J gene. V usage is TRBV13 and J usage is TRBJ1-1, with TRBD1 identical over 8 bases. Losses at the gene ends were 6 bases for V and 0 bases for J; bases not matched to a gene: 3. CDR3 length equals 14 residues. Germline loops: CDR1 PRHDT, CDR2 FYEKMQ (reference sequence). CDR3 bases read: TGTGCCAGCAGAAGGGGACAGGTGAACACTGAA. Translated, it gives CASRRGQVNTE. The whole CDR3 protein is CASRRGQVNTEAFF.

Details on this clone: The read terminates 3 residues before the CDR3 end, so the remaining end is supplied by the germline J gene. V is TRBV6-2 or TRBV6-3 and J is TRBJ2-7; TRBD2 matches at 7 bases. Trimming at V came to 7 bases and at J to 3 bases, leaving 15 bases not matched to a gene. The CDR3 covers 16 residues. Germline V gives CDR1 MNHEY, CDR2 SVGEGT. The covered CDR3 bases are TGTGCCAGCAACGACCCCCCCCCGACTAGCTACTACGAG. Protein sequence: CASNDPPPTSYYE. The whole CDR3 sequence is CASNDPPPTSYYEQYF.

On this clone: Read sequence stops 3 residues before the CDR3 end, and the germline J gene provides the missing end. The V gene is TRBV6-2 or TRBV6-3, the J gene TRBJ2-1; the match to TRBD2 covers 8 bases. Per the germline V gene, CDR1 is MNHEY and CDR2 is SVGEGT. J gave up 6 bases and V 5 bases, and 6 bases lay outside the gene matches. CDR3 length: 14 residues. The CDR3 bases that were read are TGTGCCAGCAGTCCGGGACTAGTGACCAATGAG. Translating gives CASSPGLVTNE. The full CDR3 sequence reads CASSPGLVTNEQFF.

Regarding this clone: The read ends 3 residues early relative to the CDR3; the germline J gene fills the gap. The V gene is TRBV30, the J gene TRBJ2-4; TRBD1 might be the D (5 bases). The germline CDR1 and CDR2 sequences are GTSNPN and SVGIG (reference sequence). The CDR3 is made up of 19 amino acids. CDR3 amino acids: CAWSVEFVLAGKANYGQYF. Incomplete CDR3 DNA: TGTGCCTGGAGTGTAGAGTTTGTCCTGGCAGGGAAAGCTAACTATGGT.

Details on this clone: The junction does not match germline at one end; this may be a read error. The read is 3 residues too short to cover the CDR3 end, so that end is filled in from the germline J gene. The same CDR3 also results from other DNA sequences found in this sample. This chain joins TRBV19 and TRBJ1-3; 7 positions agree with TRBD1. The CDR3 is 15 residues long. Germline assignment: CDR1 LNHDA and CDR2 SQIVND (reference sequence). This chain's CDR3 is CASSTPGTAGNTIYF. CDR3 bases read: TGTGCCAGTAGTACCCCAGGGACAGCTGGAAACACA.

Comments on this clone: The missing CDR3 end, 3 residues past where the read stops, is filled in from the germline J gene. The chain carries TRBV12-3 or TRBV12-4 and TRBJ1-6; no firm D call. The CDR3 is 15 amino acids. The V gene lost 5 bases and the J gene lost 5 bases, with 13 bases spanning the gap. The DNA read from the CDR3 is TGTGCCAGCAGTGAACACCGGGGTGATAATTCACCC. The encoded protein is CASSEHRGDNSP. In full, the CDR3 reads CASSEHRGDNSPLHF.

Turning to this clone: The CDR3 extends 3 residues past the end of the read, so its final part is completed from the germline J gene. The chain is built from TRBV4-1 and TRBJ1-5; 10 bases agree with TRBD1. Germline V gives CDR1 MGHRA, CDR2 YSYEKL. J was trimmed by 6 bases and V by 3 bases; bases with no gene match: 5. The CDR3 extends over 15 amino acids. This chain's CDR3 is CASSHAGQGVQPQHF. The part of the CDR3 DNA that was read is TGCGCCAGCAGCCATGCCGGACAGGGGGTTCAGCCC.

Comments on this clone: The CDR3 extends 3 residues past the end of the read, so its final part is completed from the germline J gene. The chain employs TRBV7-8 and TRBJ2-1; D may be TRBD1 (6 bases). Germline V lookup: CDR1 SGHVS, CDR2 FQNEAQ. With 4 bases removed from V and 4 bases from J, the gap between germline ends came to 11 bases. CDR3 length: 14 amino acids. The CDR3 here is CASSSPGQYNEQFF. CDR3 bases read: TGTGCCAGCAGCTCCCCAGGACAGTACAATGAG.

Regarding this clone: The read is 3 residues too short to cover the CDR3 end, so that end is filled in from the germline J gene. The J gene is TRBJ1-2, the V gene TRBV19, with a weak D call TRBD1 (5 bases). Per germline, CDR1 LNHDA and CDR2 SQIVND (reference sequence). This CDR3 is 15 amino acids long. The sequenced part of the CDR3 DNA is TGTGCCAGTAGTACCGGGACTAGCGGAACCTACGAC. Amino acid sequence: CASSTGTSGTYD. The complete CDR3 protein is CASSTGTSGTYDYTF.

The CDR3 DNA, read in part, is TGTGCCAGTAGTATGAGCGGGAGCTCCTACAATGAG. Translation gives CASSMSGSSYNE. The CDR3 as a whole reads CASSMSGSSYNEQFF. The gene calls are TRBV19 and TRBJ2-1; 8 bases are a match to TRBD2. The read gets to within 3 residues of the CDR3 end, and the germline J gene fills in the rest. Germline lookup yields CDR1 LNHDA and CDR2 SQIVND (reference sequence). Unmatched junction bases numbered 1, after V lost 3 bases and J lost 0 bases. This CDR3 is 15 amino acids long. The full variable domain, in which reference TRBV19 and TRBJ2-1 provide the parts outside the CDR3, is DGGITQSPKYLFRKEGQNVTLSCEQNLNHDAMYWYRQDPGQGLRLIYYSQIVNDFQKGDIAEGYSVSREKKESFPLTVTSAQKNPTAFYLCASSMSGSSYNEQFFGPGTRLTVL.

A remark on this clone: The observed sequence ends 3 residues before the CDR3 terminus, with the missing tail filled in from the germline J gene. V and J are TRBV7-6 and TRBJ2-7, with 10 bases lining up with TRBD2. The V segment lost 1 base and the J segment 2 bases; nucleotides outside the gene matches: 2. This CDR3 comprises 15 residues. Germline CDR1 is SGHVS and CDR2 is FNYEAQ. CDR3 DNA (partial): TGTGCCAGCAGCTTAGGGACTAGCGGTACCTACGAG. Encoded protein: CASSLGTSGTYE. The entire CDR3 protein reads CASSLGTSGTYEQYF.

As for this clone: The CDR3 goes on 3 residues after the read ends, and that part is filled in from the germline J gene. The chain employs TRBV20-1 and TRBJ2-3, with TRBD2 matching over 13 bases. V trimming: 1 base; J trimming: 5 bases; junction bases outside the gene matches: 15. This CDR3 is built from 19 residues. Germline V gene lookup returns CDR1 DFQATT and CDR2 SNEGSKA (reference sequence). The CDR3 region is CSARVRDTSGRAAEDTQYF. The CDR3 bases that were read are TGCAGTGCTAGAGTACGCGATACTAGCGGGAGGGCAGCTGAAGATACG.

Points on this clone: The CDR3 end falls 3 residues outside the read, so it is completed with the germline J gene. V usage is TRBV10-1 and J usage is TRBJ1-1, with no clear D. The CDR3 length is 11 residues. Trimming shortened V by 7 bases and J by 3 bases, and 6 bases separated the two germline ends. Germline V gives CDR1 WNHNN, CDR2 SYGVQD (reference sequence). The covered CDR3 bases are TGCGCCAGCATAGGGCACACTGAA. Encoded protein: CASIGHTE. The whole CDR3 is CASIGHTEAFF.

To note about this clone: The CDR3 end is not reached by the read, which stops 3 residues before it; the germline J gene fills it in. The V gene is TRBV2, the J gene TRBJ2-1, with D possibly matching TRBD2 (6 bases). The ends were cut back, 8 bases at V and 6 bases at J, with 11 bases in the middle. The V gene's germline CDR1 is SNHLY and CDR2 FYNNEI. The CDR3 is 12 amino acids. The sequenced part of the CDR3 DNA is TGTGCCAGCCTGGCCGGGGGCAATGAG. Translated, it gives CASLAGGNE. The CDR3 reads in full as CASLAGGNEQFF.

The sequenced CDR3 bases are TGTGCCAGTACACGGACTAGCTACAATGAG. It yields the protein CASTRTSYNE. The complete CDR3 sequence is CASTRTSYNEQFF. The chain has TRBV19 and TRBJ2-1; 7 nucleotides line up with TRBD2. The CDR3 extends 3 residues past the end of the read, so its final part is completed from the germline J gene. The V and J ends lost 7 bases and 3 bases, in that order; junction bases with no gene match: 3. This CDR3 spans 13 amino acids. Germline CDR1 reads LNHDA; CDR2 reads SQIVND (reference sequence).

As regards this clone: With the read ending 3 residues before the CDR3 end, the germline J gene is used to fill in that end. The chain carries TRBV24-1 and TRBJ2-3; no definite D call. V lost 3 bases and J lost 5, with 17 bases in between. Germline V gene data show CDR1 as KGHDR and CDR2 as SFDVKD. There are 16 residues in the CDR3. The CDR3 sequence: CATSDPRSRSRDTQYF. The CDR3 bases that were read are TGTGCCACCAGTGATCCGCGGTCGAGATCCAGAGATACG.

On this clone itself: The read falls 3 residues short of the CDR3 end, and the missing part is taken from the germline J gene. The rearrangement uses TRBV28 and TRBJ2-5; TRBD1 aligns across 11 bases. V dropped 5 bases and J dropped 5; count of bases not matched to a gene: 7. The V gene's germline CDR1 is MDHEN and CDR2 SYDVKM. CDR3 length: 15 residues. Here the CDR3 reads CASSPDRGRRETQYF. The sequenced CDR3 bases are TGTGCCAGCAGTCCGGACAGGGGGCGCAGGGAGACC. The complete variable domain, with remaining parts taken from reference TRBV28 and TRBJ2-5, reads DVKVTQSSRYLVKRTGEKVFLECVQDMDHENMFWYRQDPGLGLRLIYFSYDVKMKEKGDIPEGYSVSREKKERFSLILESASTNQTSMYLCASSPDRGRRETQYFGPGTRLLVL.

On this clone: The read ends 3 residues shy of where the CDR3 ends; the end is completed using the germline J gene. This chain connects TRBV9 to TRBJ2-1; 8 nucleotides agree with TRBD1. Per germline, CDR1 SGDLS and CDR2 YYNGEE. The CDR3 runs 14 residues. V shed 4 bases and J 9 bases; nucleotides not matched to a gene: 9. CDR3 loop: CASSTRTGIGEQFF. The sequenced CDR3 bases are TGTGCCAGCAGCACGAGGACAGGGATTGGTGAG.

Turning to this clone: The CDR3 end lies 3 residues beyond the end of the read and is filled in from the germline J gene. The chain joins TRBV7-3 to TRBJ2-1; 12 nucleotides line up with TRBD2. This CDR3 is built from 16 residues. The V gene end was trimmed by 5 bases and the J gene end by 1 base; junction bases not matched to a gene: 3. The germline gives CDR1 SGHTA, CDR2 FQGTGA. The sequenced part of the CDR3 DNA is TGTGCCAGCAGCCTTGGACTAGCGGGATCCTACAATGAG. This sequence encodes CASSLGLAGSYNE. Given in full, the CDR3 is CASSLGLAGSYNEQFF.

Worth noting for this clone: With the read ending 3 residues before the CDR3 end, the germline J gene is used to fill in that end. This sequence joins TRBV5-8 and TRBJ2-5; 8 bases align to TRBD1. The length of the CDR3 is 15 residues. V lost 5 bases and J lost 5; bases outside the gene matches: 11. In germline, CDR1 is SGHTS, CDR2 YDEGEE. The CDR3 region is CASSPGQGAMETQYF. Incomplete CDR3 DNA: TGTGCCAGCAGTCCCGGGCAGGGGGCAATGGAGACC.